These 22 T cell receptor beta chains were all obtained from the same sample, sequenced in a study of regulatory and conventional T cells in RAG deficiency (dated 2017 in TCRdb). Conventional CD4+ T cells were purified from blood as CD25-low CD127-high cells before genomic DNA extraction. Library preparation employed the immunoSEQ multiplex PCR assay. TCRdb took this table from immuneACCESS and kept in-frame rearrangements with V and J called. Such tables lack part of the clones; where checked against another copy, unresolved V genes explain under half of the gap, and the rest is unexplained. For this sample there are 25,000 to 35,000 clones; 90% to 95% appear just once. Together, the top ten hold over 0.15% of the sample. These data were likewise used in another study, on regulatory T cells. From that second study: In the multiplex PCR, 52 forward TRBV primers and 13 reverse TRBJ primers were used, and assay-based and computational corrections were applied for amplification bias.

The sample comprised CD25- CD4+ T cells sorted from blood. These receptors all stem from a human donor in good health.

The CDR3 sequence is CASSLGGTLAKNIQYF. CDR3 DNA: TGTGCCAGCAGTTTGGGAGGGACACTAGCCAAAAACATTCAGTACTTC. The chain carries TRBV28 and TRBJ2-4; possible D gene TRBD2, 7 bases. The V gene's germline CDR1 is MDHEN and CDR2 SYDVKM. V dropped 3 bases and J dropped 0 bases, with 12 bases sitting between them. The CDR3 spans 16 residues.

The chain has TRBV14 and TRBJ2-7; perhaps TRBD1 as D (6 bases). V lost 3 bases, J lost 6 bases, and 6 bases lay in between. The CDR3 has 11 residues. Germline V gene lookup returns CDR1 SGHDN and CDR2 FVKESK. The CDR3 spells CASSHRGEQYF. The CDR3 DNA follows: TGTGCCAGCAGCCACAGGGGCGAGCAGTACTTC. Looking up the rest from reference TRBV14 and TRBJ2-7 gives the full variable domain: EAGVTQFPSHSVIEKGQTVTLRCDPISGHDNLYWYRRVMGKEIKFLLHFVKESKQDESGMPNNRFLAERTGGTYSTLKVQPAELEDSGVYFCASSHRGEQYFGPGTRLTVT.

In the case of this clone: This sample also contains other DNA sequences that code for the same CDR3. This sequence joins TRBV9 and TRBJ1-6; D unresolved. The V end lost 3 bases, the J end lost 5 bases, and 12 bases lay between the germline ends. CDR3 length: 15 amino acids. Germline values: CDR1 SGDLS, CDR2 YYNGEE. In DNA form, the CDR3 reads TGTGCCAGCAGCGGAGGGTCCTTGGATAATTCACCCCTCCACTTT. Protein: CASSGGSLDNSPLHF. The complete variable domain, with remaining parts taken from reference TRBV9 and TRBJ1-6, reads DSGVTQTPKHLITATGQRVTLRCSPRSGDLSVYWYQQSLDQGLQFLIQYYNGEERAKGNILERFSAQQFPDLHSELNLSSLELGDSALYFCASSGGSLDNSPLHFGNGTRLTVT.

This clone has only one observation. The chain has TRBV19 and TRBJ1-1; D gene unclear. In germline, CDR1 is LNHDA, CDR2 SQIVND (reference sequence). Between the trimmed V and J ends, which lost 7 bases and 6 bases, there was a span of 15 bases. The CDR3 totals 13 residues. This CDR3 is CASTRRGVAEAFF. The CDR3 nucleotides read TGTGCCAGTACCCGACGCGGGGTCGCTGAAGCTTTCTTT.

This clone was seen just once. The chain uses TRBV29-1 and TRBJ1-2; D may be TRBD1 (6 bases). The CDR3 covers 15 residues. The germline V gene has CDR1 SQVTM and CDR2 ANQGSEA. Deletions cut 6 bases from V and 4 bases from J, with 21 bases between. The CDR3 loop is CSVKPVRRGRYGYTF. The CDR3 DNA follows: TGCAGCGTCAAACCTGTTCGCAGGGGCCGCTATGGCTACACCTTC.

The chain employs TRBV6-1 and TRBJ2-5, with TRBD2 identical over 10 bases. This CDR3 has 15 amino acids. J was trimmed by 7 bases and V by 2 bases; bases with no gene match: 7. The germline gives CDR1 MNHNS, CDR2 SASEGT. The CDR3, as DNA: TGTGCCAGCAGTGAAACCGGACTAGCGGACGCGACCCAGTACTTC. The encoded protein is CASSETGLADATQYF.

CDR3 sequence reads: CASSKSSGNTIYF. The CDR3 region has the DNA TGTGCCAGCAGTAAGAGCTCTGGAAACACCATATATTTT. The genes are TRBV2 and TRBJ1-3; D uncertain. CDR1 is SNHLY, CDR2 FYNNEI, per germline. CDR3 length: 13 amino acids. V was clipped by 5 bases and J by 0 bases, with 5 bases between them.

The gene calls are TRBV19 and TRBJ1-6, with D possibly being TRBD1 (6 bases). The V gene's germline CDR1 is LNHDA and CDR2 SQIVND (reference sequence). The germline V and J ends were trimmed by 1 base and 9 bases, with 19 bases remaining between them. This CDR3 contains 17 residues. DNA of the CDR3: TGTGCCAGTAGTATAGTCGGCACGGGACAAGCGATTTCACCCCTCCACTTT. Translated: CASSIVGTGQAISPLHF.

The chain combines TRBV18 with TRBJ1-1; perhaps TRBD1 as D (6 bases). The CDR3 is 13 amino acids. CDR1 and CDR2 (germline): KGHSH, LQKENI. Trimming cost V 2 bases and J 3 bases, with 7 bases left between them. The CDR3: CASSPTGYTEAFF. CDR3 bases: TGTGCCAGCTCACCAACAGGGTACACTGAAGCTTTCTTT.

V is TRBV2 and J is TRBJ2-1; 9 bases are shared with TRBD2. This CDR3 is 15 amino acids long. With 6 bases clipped from V and 0 bases from J, the junction kept 3 bases outside the gene matches. The germline CDR1 and CDR2 sequences are SNHLY and FYNNEI. The CDR3 protein is CASRGTSSSYNEQFF. DNA for the CDR3: TGTGCCAGCAGGGGGACTAGCTCCTCCTACAATGAGCAGTTCTTC.

This chain connects TRBV18 to TRBJ1-2; 9 bases are shared with TRBD1. Trimming took 3 bases from V and 7 from J; bases not matched to a gene: 9. The V gene's germline CDR1 is KGHSH and CDR2 LQKENI. CDR3 length: 15 residues. CDR3 loop: CASSPPRTGAGGYTF. In DNA, the CDR3 is TGTGCCAGCTCACCGCCACGGACAGGGGCGGGTGGCTACACCTTC.

This chain links TRBV9 with TRBJ2-2; D is perhaps TRBD1 (6 bases). The CDR3 is 16 residues long. Per germline, CDR1 SGDLS and CDR2 YYNGEE. The V gene lost 0 bases and the J gene lost 1 base, with 10 bases spanning the gap. CDR3 in amino acids: CASSVARTENTGELFF. The CDR3 DNA sequence: TGTGCCAGCAGCGTAGCTAGGACAGAGAACACCGGGGAGCTGTTTTTT.

The gene calls are TRBV6-5 and TRBJ1-1, with D maybe TRBD1 (6 bases). The V end was cut by 4 bases, the J end by 1 base, with 16 bases between. This CDR3 is built from 16 residues. Germline-derived CDR1 and CDR2 are MNHEY and SVGAGI. The CDR3 loop reads CASSSRPGGRNTEAFF. For the CDR3, the DNA is TGTGCCAGCAGTTCGCGTCCGGGGGGCAGGAACACTGAAGCTTTCTTT.

J is TRBJ2-5 and V is TRBV4-1; TRBD2 matches 8 bases. This CDR3 contains 15 residues. CDR1 MGHRA and CDR2 YSYEKL come from the germline V gene. The J segment lost 5 bases and the V segment lost 4 bases, leaving 9 bases of the junction unmatched. The CDR3 spells CASSLSGGKLETQYF. In nucleotides, the CDR3 is TGCGCCAGCAGCCTCTCGGGGGGGAAGTTGGAGACCCAGTACTTC.

The rearrangement links TRBV6-5 to TRBJ1-2; D might be TRBD1 (6 bases). The germline gives CDR1 MNHEY, CDR2 SVGAGI. The CDR3 is 11 residues long. V lost 7 bases, J lost 8 bases, and 11 bases lay in between. The CDR3 is CASMRGGGYTF. The CDR3 DNA is TGTGCCAGCATGAGGGGGGGAGGCTACACCTTC.

This rearrangement joins TRBV19 to TRBJ1-2; no reliable D call. Trimming took off 3 bases at V and 0 bases at J, with 5 bases between the two ends. The CDR3 length is 13 residues. Germline CDR1 reads LNHDA; CDR2 reads SQIVND (reference sequence). The CDR3 DNA is TGTGCCAGTAGTATTGGAGCTAACTATGGCTACACCTTC. Amino acid sequence: CASSIGANYGYTF. The full variable domain, in which reference TRBV19 and TRBJ1-2 provide the parts outside the CDR3, is DGGITQSPKYLFRKEGQNVTLSCEQNLNHDAMYWYRQDPGQGLRLIYYSQIVNDFQKGDIAEGYSVSREKKESFPLTVTSAQKNPTAFYLCASSIGANYGYTFGSGTRLTVV.

This clone was seen a single time. The V call is TRBV7-2, the J call TRBJ1-3, with a possible D match to TRBD1 (6 bases). CDR1 SGHTA and CDR2 FQGNSA come from the germline V gene. The V end lost 5 bases, the J end lost 2 bases, and 13 bases lay between the germline ends. The CDR3 length is 15 residues. CDR3 sequence: CASSPDSGAGNTIYF. CDR3 sequence (DNA): TGTGCCAGCAGCCCGGACAGCGGGGCTGGAAACACCATATATTTT.

V and J are TRBV5-1 and TRBJ1-1; D unresolved. Per the germline V gene, CDR1 is SGHRS and CDR2 is YFSETQ. This CDR3 comprises 14 residues. V was pared by 7 bases and J by 1 base, with 14 bases between. The CDR3 is CASGMTTGNTEAFF. CDR3 DNA: TGCGCCAGCGGCATGACAACTGGGAACACTGAAGCTTTCTTT.

The gene calls are TRBV6-1 and TRBJ2-1; 9 bases match TRBD2. Germline trimming cut 5 bases from V and 6 bases from J; bases unmatched to any gene: 5. Looked up from germline, CDR1 is MNHNS and CDR2 is SASEGT. The length of the CDR3 is 14 residues. The CDR3 loop is CASSRSGGRNEQFF. The CDR3 region has the DNA TGTGCCAGCAGTCGCAGCGGGGGGCGCAATGAGCAGTTCTTC.

V gene TRBV10-3 combines with J gene TRBJ1-2, with 11 bases aligning to TRBD1. Germline V gives CDR1 ENHRY, CDR2 SYGVKD. V shed 8 bases, J shed 6 bases, and the junction held 14 bases outside the gene matches. The CDR3 is 16 residues long. The CDR3 protein is CAIRFMPGTGGDGYTF. The CDR3 DNA is TGTGCCATCCGGTTCATGCCCGGGACAGGGGGGGATGGCTACACCTTC.

This clone was found once. The CDR3 region has the DNA TGTGCCAGCAGCCAGGACTACGTAACAGGCCACGAGCAGTACTTC. It specifies CASSQDYVTGHEQYF. This chain joins TRBV11-1 and TRBJ2-7; possible D gene TRBD2, 6 bases. V lost 5 bases to trimming and J lost 5 bases, with 19 bases between them. The length of the CDR3 is 15 residues. Germline-derived CDR1 and CDR2 are SGHAT and FQDESV (reference sequence).

V usage is TRBV25-1 and J usage is TRBJ2-1; 7 bases map to TRBD2. V was pared by 1 base and J by 4 bases, with 10 bases of the junction left unmatched. CDR3 length equals 17 residues. From germline, CDR1 is MGHDK and CDR2 SYGVNS. The CDR3 loop reads CASSEFGASGAYNEQFF. CDR3 in DNA: TGTGCCAGCAGTGAATTTGGGGCTAGCGGAGCGTACAATGAGCAGTTCTTC.